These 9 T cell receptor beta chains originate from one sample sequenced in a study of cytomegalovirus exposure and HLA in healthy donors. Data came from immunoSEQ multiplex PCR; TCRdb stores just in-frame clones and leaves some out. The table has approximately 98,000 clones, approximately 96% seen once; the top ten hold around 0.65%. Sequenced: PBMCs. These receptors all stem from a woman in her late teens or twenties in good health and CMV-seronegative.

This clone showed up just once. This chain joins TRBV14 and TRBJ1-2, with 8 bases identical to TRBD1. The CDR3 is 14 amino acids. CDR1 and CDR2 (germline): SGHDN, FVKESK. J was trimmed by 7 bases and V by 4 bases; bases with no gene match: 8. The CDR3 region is CASSRLTGVPGYTF. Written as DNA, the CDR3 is TGTGCCAGCAGCCGCCTGACAGGGGTCCCTGGCTACACCTTC.

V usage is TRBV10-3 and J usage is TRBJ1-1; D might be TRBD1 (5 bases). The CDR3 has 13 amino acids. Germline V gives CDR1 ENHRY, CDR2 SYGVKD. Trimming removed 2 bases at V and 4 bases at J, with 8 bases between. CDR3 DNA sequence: TGTGCCATCAGTGAGCGGGGGGTCACTGAAGCTTTCTTT. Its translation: CAISERGVTEAFF.

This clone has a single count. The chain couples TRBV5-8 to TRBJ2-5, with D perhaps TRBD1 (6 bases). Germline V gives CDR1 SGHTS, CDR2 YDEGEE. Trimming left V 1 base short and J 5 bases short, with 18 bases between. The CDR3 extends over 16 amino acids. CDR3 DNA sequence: TGTGCCAGCAGCTTGCACAAACAGTTCACAGGGGAGACCCAGTACTTC. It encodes CASSLHKQFTGETQYF. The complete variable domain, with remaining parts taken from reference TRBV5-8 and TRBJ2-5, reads EAGVTQSPTHLIKTRGQQATLRCSPISGHTSVYWYQQALGLGLQFLLWYDEGEERNRGNFPPRFSGRQFPNYSSELNVNALELEDSALYLCASSLHKQFTGETQYFGPGTRLLVL.

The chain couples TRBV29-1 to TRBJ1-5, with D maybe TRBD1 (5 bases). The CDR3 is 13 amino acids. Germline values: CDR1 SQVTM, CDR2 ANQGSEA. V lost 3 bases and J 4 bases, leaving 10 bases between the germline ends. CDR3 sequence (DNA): TGCAGCGTTGAGTGGGGGACTAATCAGCCCCAGCATTTT. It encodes CSVEWGTNQPQHF.

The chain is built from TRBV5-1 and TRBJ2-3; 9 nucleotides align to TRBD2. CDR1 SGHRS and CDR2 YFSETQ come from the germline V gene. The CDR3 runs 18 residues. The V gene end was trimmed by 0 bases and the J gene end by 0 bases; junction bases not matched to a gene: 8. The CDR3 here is CASSLGILAGPSTDTQYF. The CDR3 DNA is TGCGCCAGCAGCTTGGGAATCCTAGCGGGGCCTAGCACAGATACGCAGTATTTT.

The CDR3 loop reads CASSPGQGQTQYF. The CDR3 region has the DNA TGTGCCAGCAGCCCCGGACAGGGTCAGACCCAGTACTTC. V usage is TRBV9 and J usage is TRBJ2-5, with 8 bases lining up with TRBD1. The CDR3 has 13 amino acids. Germline trimming cut 4 bases from V and 6 bases from J; bases unmatched to any gene: 5. In germline, CDR1 is SGDLS, CDR2 YYNGEE.

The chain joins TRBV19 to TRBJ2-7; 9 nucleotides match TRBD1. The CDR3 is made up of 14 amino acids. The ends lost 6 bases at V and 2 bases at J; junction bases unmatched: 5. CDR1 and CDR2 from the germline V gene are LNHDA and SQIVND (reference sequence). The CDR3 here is CASRKRQGAYEQYF. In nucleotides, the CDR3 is TGTGCCAGTAGAAAACGACAGGGGGCCTACGAGCAGTACTTC. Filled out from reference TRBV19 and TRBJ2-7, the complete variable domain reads DGGITQSPKYLFRKEGQNVTLSCEQNLNHDAMYWYRQDPGQGLRLIYYSQIVNDFQKGDIAEGYSVSREKKESFPLTVTSAQKNPTAFYLCASRKRQGAYEQYFGPGTRLTVT.

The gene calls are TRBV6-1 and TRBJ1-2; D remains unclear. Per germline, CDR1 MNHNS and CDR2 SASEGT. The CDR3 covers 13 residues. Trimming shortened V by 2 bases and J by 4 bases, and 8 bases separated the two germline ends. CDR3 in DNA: TGTGCCAGCAGTGAACGGGAGGGCTATGGCTACACCTTC. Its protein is CASSEREGYGYTF.

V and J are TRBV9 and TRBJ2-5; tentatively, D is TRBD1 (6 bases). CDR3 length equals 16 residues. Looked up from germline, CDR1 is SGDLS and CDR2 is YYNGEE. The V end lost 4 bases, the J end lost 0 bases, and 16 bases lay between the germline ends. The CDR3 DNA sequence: TGTGCCAGCAGCAGCCGGACAGATTCGTACCAAGAGACCCAGTACTTC. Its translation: CASSSRTDSYQETQYF. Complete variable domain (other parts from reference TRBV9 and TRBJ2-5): DSGVTQTPKHLITATGQRVTLRCSPRSGDLSVYWYQQSLDQGLQFLIQYYNGEERAKGNILERFSAQQFPDLHSELNLSSLELGDSALYFCASSSRTDSYQETQYFGPGTRLLVL.